The clone carrying this TCR beta chain was recorded a few times. Its antigen is unknown. Blood draws occurred at baseline, cycle 4 day 1, and cycle 7 day 1. The sample comes from a study of OX40 agonist ivuxolimab in advanced cancers. Study in general: Antecedent anti-PD-1, anti-PD-L1 or anti-CTLA-4 therapy was permissible, with roughly 40% having received some. Findings of the study overall: Some nonresponders additionally presented with little normalized T-cell clonal expansion.

TCRdb's table, derived via immunoSEQ multiplex PCR, lists solely in-frame clones and lacks some. Of 13,000 or so clones in the sample, 75% to 90% were seen once. CDR1 is SEHNR and CDR2 is FQNEAQ in the germline V gene (reference sequence). V was pared by 5 bases and J by 0 bases, with 6 bases of the junction left unmatched. CDR3 length equals 17 residues. The receptor comes from an adult with an advanced solid tumor such as melanoma, head and neck, liver or kidney cancer. The V and J genes are TRBV7-9 and TRBJ2-6; TRBD1 matches 8 bases. The sequenced sample was CD4+ or CD8+ T cells sorted from blood, obtained in a trial of the OX40 agonist ivuxolimab. The CDR3 here is CASSGQGRFSGANVLTF. As DNA, the CDR3 is TGTGCCAGCAGCGGACAGGGAAGATTCTCTGGGGCCAACGTCCTGACTTTC.